This T cell receptor (beta chain) stems from a study of T-cell memory formation after mild COVID-19. Overall study findings and caveats: Some clones that responded were present in memory (sampled pre-infection), which suggests cross-reactive memory joined. Later expanders leaned CD4+, whereas clones that contracted between day 15 and 85 were balanced CD4/CD8. Of the contracting clones, CD4+ ones lay mainly in CM and EM, and CD8+ ones in EMRA.

The 5'RACE method, run with constant-segment primers, produced TCR alpha and TCR beta cDNA libraries (carrying sample barcodes and UMIs). TCRdb processed the 5' RACE reads anew with MiXCR; each CDR3 protein has one entry. The data contain approximately 500,000 distinct CDR3 sequences, about 23% of them singletons. CDR1 is MGHDK and CDR2 is SYGVNS in the germline V gene. Trimming removed 4 bases from V and 4 bases from J, with 17 bases in between. This CDR3 has 15 residues. This clonotype showed up just a few times. Its cognate antigen is unknown. This receptor was taken from an adult woman who had mild COVID-19 (a few samples of this study predate the infection). Cell type and time point are not known. The chain couples TRBV25-1 to TRBJ2-7; possible D gene TRBD1, 7 bases. The sequencing input was PBMCs or a T cell subset sorted from them (not recorded which). The CDR3 nucleotides are TGTGCCAGCAGTGCCCGGGGGACAGCGGCGTACGAGCAGTACTTC. This codes for CASSARGTAAYEQYF.